The subject of this entry is one T cell receptor (beta chain). Its antigen is not known. Some clones are missing from TCRdb's copy, which holds only in-frame ones; the method was immunoSEQ multiplex PCR. The data hold around 100,000 clones, with 80% to 95% observed a single time. This entry belongs to a study of siplizumab effects on memory and regulatory T cells. General observations from the study: In unstimulated cells, naive T cells appeared more diverse than memory T cells and seemed major alloresponse contributors. Mappable alloreactive CD4+ clones came from Treg cells about 65% of the time on average with siplizumab, against 26.9% in controls. In roughly 75-95% of proliferating CD4+ or CD8+ clones, a naive or memory phenotype could not be assigned.

Germline V lookup: CDR1 SGDLS, CDR2 YYNGEE. Between the trimmed V and J ends, which lost 4 bases and 0 bases, there was a span of 11 bases. The CDR3 extends over 15 amino acids. The chain carries TRBV9 and TRBJ2-1; D is unclear. Sample: CD4+ T cells sorted from blood. The source is a human donor in good health. In nucleotides, the CDR3 is TGTGCCAGCAGCCGCCTGGACGGCTCCTACAATGAGCAGTTCTTC. Residues: CASSRLDGSYNEQFF.